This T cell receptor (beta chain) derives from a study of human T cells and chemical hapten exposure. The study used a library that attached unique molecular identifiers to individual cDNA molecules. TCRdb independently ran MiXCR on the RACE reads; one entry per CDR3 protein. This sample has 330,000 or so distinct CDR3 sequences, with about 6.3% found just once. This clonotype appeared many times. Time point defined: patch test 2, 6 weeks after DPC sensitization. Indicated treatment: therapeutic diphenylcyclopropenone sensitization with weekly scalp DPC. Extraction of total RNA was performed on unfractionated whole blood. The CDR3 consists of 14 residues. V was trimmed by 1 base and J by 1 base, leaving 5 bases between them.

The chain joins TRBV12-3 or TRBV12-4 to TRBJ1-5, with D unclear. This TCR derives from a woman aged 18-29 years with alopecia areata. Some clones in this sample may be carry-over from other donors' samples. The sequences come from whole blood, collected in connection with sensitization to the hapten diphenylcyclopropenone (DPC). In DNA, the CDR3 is TGTGCCAGCAGTTTAGAAGGGAGCAATCAGCCCCAGCATTTT. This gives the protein CASSLEGSNQPQHF.